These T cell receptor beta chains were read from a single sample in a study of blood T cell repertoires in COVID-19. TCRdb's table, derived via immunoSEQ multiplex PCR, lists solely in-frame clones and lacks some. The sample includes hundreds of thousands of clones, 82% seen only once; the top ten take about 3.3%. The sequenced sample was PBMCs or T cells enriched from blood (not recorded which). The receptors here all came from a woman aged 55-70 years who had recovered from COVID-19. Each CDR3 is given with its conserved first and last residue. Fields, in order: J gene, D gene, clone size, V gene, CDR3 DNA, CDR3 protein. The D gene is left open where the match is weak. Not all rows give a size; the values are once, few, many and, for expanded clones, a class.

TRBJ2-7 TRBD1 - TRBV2 TGTGCCAGCAGGGCAGGACAGGACCGATCCTACGAGCAGTACTTC CASRAGQDRSYEQYF
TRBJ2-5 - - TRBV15 TGTGCCACCAGCAGAGATCAGGGACAACTGGGAACCCAGTACTTC CATSRDQGQLGTQYF
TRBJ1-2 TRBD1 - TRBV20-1 TGCAGTGCTAGTGAGGAAGAGGGGGCCTATGGCTACACCTTC CSASEEEGAYGYTF
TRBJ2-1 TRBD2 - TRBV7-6 TGTGCCAGCAGCTCAGGGACTAGCGAGAGCTCCTACAATGAGCAGTTCTTC CASSSGTSESSYNEQFF
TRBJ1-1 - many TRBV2 TGTGCCAGCAACGGCAGGGCCGCTGGGGAAGCTTTCTTT CASNGRAAGEAFF
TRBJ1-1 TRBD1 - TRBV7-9 TGTGCCAGCAGCTTAGGGGGGACAGGGGGCACTGAAGCTTTCTTT CASSLGGTGGTEAFF
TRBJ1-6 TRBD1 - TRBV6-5 TGTGCCAGCGGACAGGGGGCCAATTCACCCCTCCACTTT CASGQGANSPLHF
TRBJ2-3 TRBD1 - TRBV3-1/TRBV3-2 TGTGCCAGCAGCAGAGGACAGGGGAGCACAGATACGCAGTATTTT CASSRGQGSTDTQYF
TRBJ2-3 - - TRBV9 TGTGCCAGCAGCGTAGAACCCGGGATCACAGATACGCAGTATTTT CASSVEPGITDTQYF
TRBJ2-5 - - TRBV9 TGTGCCAGCAGCGGAGAGGGGGACGGTAAAGAGACCCAGTACTTC CASSGEGDGKETQYF
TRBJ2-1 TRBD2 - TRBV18 TGTGCCAGCTCACCGGTACTAGCGGGGTCTGGGTACAATGAGCAGTTCTTC CASSPVLAGSGYNEQFF
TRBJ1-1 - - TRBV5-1 TGCGCCAGCAGCTTGGATATTGGGCAGACGGAAGCTTTCTTT CASSLDIGQTEAFF
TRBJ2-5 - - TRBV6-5 TGTGCCAGCAGCGATCGGGGAGGTATAAAGGAGACCCAGTACTTC CASSDRGGIKETQYF
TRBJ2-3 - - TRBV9 TGTGCCAGCAGCGCTAGCACAGATACGCAGTATTTT CASSASTDTQYF
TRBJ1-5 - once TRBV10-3 TGTGCCATCAGTGAAGGTCGGCGGAGCAATCAGCCCCAGCATTTT CAISEGRRSNQPQHF
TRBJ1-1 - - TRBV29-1 TGCAGCGTTGTTAGGGTCAGGGGCACTGAAGCTTTCTTT CSVVRVRGTEAFF
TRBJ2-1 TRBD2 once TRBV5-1 TGCGCCAGCAGCTCAAAGACTAGCGGGGGGGCACATGAGCAGTTCTTC CASSSKTSGGAHEQFF
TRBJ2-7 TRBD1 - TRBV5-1 TGCGCCAGCAGCCAAAGACAGGGGGCCTCCGAGCAGTACTTC CASSQRQGASEQYF
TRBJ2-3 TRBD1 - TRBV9 TGTGCCAGCAGCGCCAGACAGGGTTCAGATACGCAGTATTTT CASSARQGSDTQYF
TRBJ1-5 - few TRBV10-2 TGCGCCAGCAGTGAGCCAGGGGACGCCGCGAGGCGCAATCAGCCCCAGCATTTT CASSEPGDAARRNQPQHF
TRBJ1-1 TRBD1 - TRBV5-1 TGCGCCAGCAGCTTGGGAAGGGACAGGAGCACTGAAGCTTTCTTT CASSLGRDRSTEAFF
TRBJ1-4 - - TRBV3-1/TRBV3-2 TGTGCCAGCAGCACTCCAGACGGGGAAAAACTGTTTTTT CASSTPDGEKLFF
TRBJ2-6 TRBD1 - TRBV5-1 TGCGCCAGCAGCCTAAGAGGACAGGTTGTCTCTGGGGCCAACGTCCTGACTTTC CASSLRGQVVSGANVLTF
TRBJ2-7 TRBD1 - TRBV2 TGTGCCAGCAGTCCCGACAGGGTCCGATCCTACGAGCAGTACTTC CASSPDRVRSYEQYF
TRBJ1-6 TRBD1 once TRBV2 TGTGCCAGCAGTCGGGACAGGGGGCGCGGTAATTCACCCCTCCACTTT CASSRDRGRGNSPLHF
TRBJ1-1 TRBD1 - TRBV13 TGTGCCAGCAGCTGGCAGGGGGCCCCTGAAGCTTTCTTT CASSWQGAPEAFF
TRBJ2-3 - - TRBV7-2 TGTGCCAGCAGCTTACTCTCAGGGTTAACAGATACGCAGTATTTT CASSLLSGLTDTQYF
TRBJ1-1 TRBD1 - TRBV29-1 TGCAGCGGCGGACAGGACGTGAACACTGAAGCTTTCTTT CSGGQDVNTEAFF
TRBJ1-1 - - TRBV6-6 TGTGCCAGCAGTTCCAGGGGGAACACTGAAGCTTTCTTT CASSSRGNTEAFF
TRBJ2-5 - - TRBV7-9 TGTGCCAGCAGCCCAACCGCCGATAAGGGGCAGGGGGAGACCCAGTACTTC CASSPTADKGQGETQYF
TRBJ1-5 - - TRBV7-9 TGTGCCAGCAGCCGGACAGCTAGCAATCAGCCCCAGCATTTT CASSRTASNQPQHF
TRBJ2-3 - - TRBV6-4 TGTGCCAGCAGTGCCACTGTTGTTAGTGATACGCAGTATTTT CASSATVVSDTQYF
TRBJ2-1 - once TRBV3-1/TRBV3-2 TGTGCCAGCAGCCAAAGCAGGGCCTACAATGAGCAGTTCTTC CASSQSRAYNEQFF
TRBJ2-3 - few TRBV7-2 TGTGCCAGCAGCTTCTGGGAAGGGGTAGATACGCAGTATTTT CASSFWEGVDTQYF
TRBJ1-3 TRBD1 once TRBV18 TGTGCCAGCTCGCGCGACAGGGTGGACACCATATATTTT CASSRDRVDTIYF
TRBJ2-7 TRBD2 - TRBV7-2 TGTGCCAGCAGCATGGGACTAGCGGGGGCCTCCGAGCAGTACTTC CASSMGLAGASEQYF
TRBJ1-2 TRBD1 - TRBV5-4 TGTGCCAGCAGCTTTCAGGGGGCTAACTATGGCTACACCTTC CASSFQGANYGYTF
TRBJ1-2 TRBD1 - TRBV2 TGTGCCAGCAGCACGGGACAGGGCTACTATGGCTACACCTTC CASSTGQGYYGYTF
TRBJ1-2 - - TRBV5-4 TGTGCCAGCAGCTTGATTCAGGGGCCCTATGGCTACACCTTC CASSLIQGPYGYTF
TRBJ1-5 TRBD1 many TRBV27 TGTGCCAGCAGTGCCGGGACAGGGTACCCCCAGCATTTT CASSAGTGYPQHF
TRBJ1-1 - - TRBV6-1 TGTGCCAGCAGTGAAGGGACAGTGGGGGACACTGAAGCTTTCTTT CASSEGTVGDTEAFF
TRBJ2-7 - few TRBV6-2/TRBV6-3 TGTGCCAGCAGTTACTCGGCAGGAAGCGGTTACCGCTCCTACGAGCAGTACTTC CASSYSAGSGYRSYEQYF
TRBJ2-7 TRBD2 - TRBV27 TGTGCCAGCAGTTCGGTAGCGGGGGGCTCCTACGAGCAGTACTTC CASSSVAGGSYEQYF
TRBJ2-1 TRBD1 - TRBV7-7 TGTGCCAGCAGCTCGATGACAGGGCCGCAGAATGAGCAGTTCTTC CASSSMTGPQNEQFF
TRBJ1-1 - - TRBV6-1 TGTGCCAGCAGCGTAAGACAGGTTAACACTGAAGCTTTCTTT CASSVRQVNTEAFF
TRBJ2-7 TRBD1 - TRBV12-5 TGTGCTAGTGGCCTAGGGACAGCGAGGGAATACGAGCAGTACTTC CASGLGTAREYEQYF
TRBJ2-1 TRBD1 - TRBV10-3 TGTGCCATCAGTGAAGGACAGGGGGAGTACAATGAGCAGTTCTTC CAISEGQGEYNEQFF